The clone carrying this TCR beta chain was seen only a few times. Antigen unknown. A much larger clone differs by one base, so this may be a read error. Study-wide results and caveats: Tumor memory CD4+ T cell TCR gene usage clustered with blood and lymph node memory CD4+ cells and lymph node naive CD4+ cells. Tumor-infiltrating Treg TCR alpha and beta sequences overlapped most with tumor naive CD4+ T cells, then blood naive.

The CDR3 is 14 residues long. Germline CDR1 and CDR2: MGHRA and YSYEKL. Semi-nested PCR with Nested Universal Primer A followed constant-region reverse priming of full-length variable regions. TCRdb re-called the 5' RACE reads with MiXCR, one entry per CDR3 protein. The data show 40,000 to 65,000 distinct CDR3 sequences, with roughly a quarter seen just once and 3% to 4% held by the top ten. Naive CD4+ T cells were purified with Tregs depleted by CD25. The sample consisted of tumor-infiltrating naive CD4+ T cells sorted from the breast tumor. Subset of the sample: naive CD4+ T cells, CD4+CD45RA+CD25-. This clonotype was sampled from a female donor with breast cancer. This chain connects TRBV4-1 to TRBJ1-2, with D tentatively TRBD1 (5 bases). CDR3 sequence reads: CAGSQLTVNYGYTF. CDR3 DNA: TGCGCCGGCAGCCAACTGACAGTGAACTATGGCTACACCTTC.